This TCR beta chain was sequenced during a study of identical twins. Study results and limitations: Abundant beta clonotypes from cord blood bore fewer insertions; memory repertoires lacked this pattern. Out-of-frame beta chain sequences displayed weaker excess sharing between twins. Analyses based on zero insertions could be partly confounded by invariant MAIT and iNKT cells.

A note on this clonotype: Its antigen is as yet unknown.

TCRdb re-analysed the 5' RACE reads in MiXCR, keeping a single row per CDR3 protein. The sample records 1.5 million to 2 million distinct CDR3 sequences, around 33% being singletons. CDR1 is MNHEY and CDR2 is SMNVEV in the germline V gene (reference sequence). The CDR3 sequence is 14 residues long. Trimming stripped 4 bases from V and 4 bases from J, with 13 bases between. The V gene is TRBV27, the J gene TRBJ1-1; D possibly corresponds to TRBD1 (5 bases). Specimen: cord blood. The clonotype comes from a newborn girl in good health. CDR3 DNA sequence: TGTGCCAGCAGTTCCAGGGTGGAGGGCACTGAAGCTTTCTTT. This codes for CASSSRVEGTEAFF.